The clone carrying this TCR beta chain is a singleton in its sample. Its antigen is currently unknown. The source of the sample is a study of CD8+CD57+ T cells in acquired aplastic anemia. Using genomic DNA as the template, TCR beta VDJ and CDR3 profiling was carried out. TCRdb used MiXCR to reprocess the reads, holding one entry per CDR3 protein. The table lists approximately 180,000 distinct CDR3 sequences, around 48% of them singletons. The study's findings and limits: Researchers report that around 31 CD8+ CDR3 sequences appeared in both patients and controls.

The authors sequenced patients whose flow cytometry had shown CD8+CD57+ cell expansion. Patients had received no therapy at the time of blood sampling. Germline-derived CDR1 and CDR2 are KGHDR and SFDVKD. The length of the CDR3 is 17 residues. V was shortened by 0 bases and J by 1 base, with 13 bases between the two germline ends. The clonotype comes from a human donor with aplastic anemia. The rearrangement links TRBV24-1 to TRBJ2-3; D is possibly TRBD1 or TRBD2 (5 bases each). Sample: sorted CD4+, CD8+, or CD8+CD57+ T cells (not recorded which) from PBMCs. The CDR3 DNA is TGTGCCACCAGTGATTTGCCCGGCAGGGAGCGCACAGATACGCAGTATTTT. This encodes CATSDLPGRERTDTQYF.